This TCR beta chain was retrieved from a study of cytomegalovirus exposure and HLA in healthy donors. Study-level results: In a later analysis, HLA-associated TCR beta chains were more clonally expanded than equally common others. In a later analysis, parvovirus B19, influenza, CMV and Epstein-Barr virus appeared linked to several top co-occurrence clusters.

As concerns this clone: Its antigen is unidentified.

Regarding donors, all were healthy bone marrow donors. Germline V gene sequence: CDR1 GTSNPN, CDR2 SVGIG (reference sequence). V dropped 0 bases and J dropped 8; count of bases not matched to a gene: 7. The length of the CDR3 is 15 residues. The PCR ran on 60 Vbeta and 13 Jbeta primers. Data came from immunoSEQ multiplex PCR; TCRdb stores just in-frame clones and leaves some out. The table records about 130,000 clones, around three quarters of them present only once. V usage is TRBV30 and J usage is TRBJ1-6; 7 bases are shared with TRBD1. Sequenced sample: PBMCs. The receptor was derived from a male donor in good health and CMV-seronegative. CDR3 sequence (DNA): TGTGCCTGGAGTGTACGAAACAGGGGTGATTCACCCCTCCACTTT. It translates to CAWSVRNRGDSPLHF.